One and the same sample provided the 15 T cell receptor beta chains below, sequenced in a study of cytomegalovirus exposure and HLA in healthy donors. The PCR used 60 Vbeta and 13 Jbeta primers. Sequenced by immunoSEQ multiplex PCR; TCRdb stores in-frame clones only, minus some. The sample lists 160,000 or so clones, 80% occurring once. Sequencing input: PBMCs. Receptor source: a woman aged 50 to 65 in good health and CMV-seronegative.

This clone was seen once. The genes are TRBV19 and TRBJ1-1, with a weak D call TRBD1 (5 bases). This CDR3 is 15 amino acids long. Germline V gene data show CDR1 as LNHDA and CDR2 as SQIVND (reference sequence). V dropped 5 bases and J dropped 0 bases, with 13 bases sitting between them. The CDR3 nucleotides are TGTGCCAGTAGTCGGACAATTCTATTGAACACTGAAGCTTTCTTT. This translates into CASSRTILLNTEAFF.

The chain joins TRBV25-1 to TRBJ1-3; no reliable D call. Between the trimmed V and J ends, which lost 5 bases and 2 bases, there was a span of 7 bases. From germline, CDR1 is MGHDK and CDR2 SYGVNS. The CDR3 has 13 amino acids. CDR3: CASSREAGNTIYF. The CDR3 nucleotides read TGTGCCAGCAGTCGGGAAGCTGGAAACACCATATATTTT.

The rearrangement links TRBV28 to TRBJ2-3, with a weak D call TRBD2 (6 bases). The CDR3 totals 15 residues. Trimming cost V 2 bases and J 3 bases, with 12 bases left between them. Germline V gene lookup returns CDR1 MDHEN and CDR2 SYDVKM. As DNA, the CDR3 is TGTGCCAGCAGTTTAGGAGGGATTAGGACAGATACGCAGTATTTT. Its protein is CASSLGGIRTDTQYF.

The chain has TRBV2 and TRBJ1-5, with TRBD1 identical over 8 bases. Germline CDR1 SNHLY, CDR2 FYNNEI. The CDR3 totals 14 residues. The trim removed 4 bases at V and 7 bases at J, leaving 6 bases unmatched. CDR3 coding DNA: TGTGCCAGCAGTGCAGGGGGCGATCTCCAGCCCCAGCATTTT. This encodes CASSAGGDLQPQHF.

This chain connects TRBV19 to TRBJ2-7; TRBD2 matches 7 bases. This CDR3 is built from 14 residues. From germline, CDR1 is LNHDA and CDR2 SQIVND (reference sequence). After removal of 1 base from V and 2 bases from J, the junction contained 2 bases not matched to a gene. CDR3 nucleotide sequence: TGTGCCAGTAGTATAGGGGAGGGCCCCTACGAGCAGTACTTC. Its translation is CASSIGEGPYEQYF.

This clone occurred once. V gene TRBV9 combines with J gene TRBJ2-7, with a possible D match to TRBD1 (6 bases). V dropped 0 bases and J dropped 0 bases, with 13 bases sitting between them. Germline CDR1 SGDLS, CDR2 YYNGEE. The CDR3 loop spans 16 amino acids. The CDR3 DNA reads TGTGCCAGCAGCGTAGCTCAGGGGCCCACCTCCTACGAGCAGTACTTC. Protein sequence: CASSVAQGPTSYEQYF.

The chain combines TRBV6-5 with TRBJ1-1; TRBD1 matches 9 bases. The V segment lost 4 bases and the J segment 7 bases; nucleotides outside the gene matches: 10. This CDR3 contains 15 residues. Germline V gene sequence: CDR1 MNHEY, CDR2 SVGAGI. The chain's CDR3 is CASSSPGQGVIEAFF. CDR3 coding DNA: TGTGCCAGCAGTTCCCCGGGACAGGGTGTCATTGAAGCTTTCTTT.

This chain joins TRBV14 and TRBJ1-2; TRBD1 matches 9 bases. The CDR3 is 15 amino acids. CDR1 and CDR2 (germline): SGHDN, FVKESK. The V segment lost 4 bases and the J segment 4 bases; nucleotides outside the gene matches: 7. The CDR3: CASSPTGGRGYGYTF. The DNA of the CDR3 is TGTGCCAGCAGCCCGACAGGGGGAAGAGGCTATGGCTACACCTTC.

This chain joins TRBV4-1 and TRBJ1-4; TRBD1 aligns across 7 bases. This CDR3 is built from 15 residues. V lost 2 bases to trimming and J lost 11 bases; unmatched junction nucleotides: 11. Germline V CDR1 and CDR2: MGHRA, YSYEKL. CDR3 loop: CASSQPDRDLEKLFF. The CDR3 DNA is TGCGCCAGCAGCCAACCCGACAGGGACTTGGAGAAACTGTTTTTT.

In nucleotides, the CDR3 is TGTGCCAGCACCGATAGCGGGAGGACCAGCGAGCAGTACTTC. It translates to CASTDSGRTSEQYF. The V call is TRBV4-2, the J call TRBJ2-7, with 10 bases matching TRBD2. Losses at the gene ends were 7 bases for V and 6 bases for J; bases not matched to a gene: 9. Germline-derived CDR1 and CDR2 are LGHNA and YNFKEQ. The CDR3 is 14 residues long.

The V call is TRBV15, the J call TRBJ1-5; D is ambiguous. Germline V lookup: CDR1 LNHNV, CDR2 YYDKDF (reference sequence). The CDR3 runs 15 residues. V dropped 0 bases and J dropped 1 base, with 7 bases sitting between them. CDR3 in DNA: TGTGCCACCAGCAGAGATGGAGCGAGCAATCAGCCCCAGCATTTT. Its translation is CATSRDGASNQPQHF.

The chain couples TRBV10-3 to TRBJ2-1; 7 bases map to TRBD2. CDR1 and CDR2 (germline): ENHRY, SYGVKD. The CDR3 is 16 residues long. V lost 4 bases, J lost 3 bases, and 9 bases stayed unmatched. The CDR3 loop reads CAISVNLGTNYNEQFF. CDR3 nucleotide sequence: TGTGCCATCAGTGTGAATTTAGGGACTAACTACAATGAGCAGTTCTTC.

This clone was observed a handful of times. V usage is TRBV7-2 and J usage is TRBJ1-2; tentatively, D is TRBD1 (5 bases). Germline CDR1 SGHTA, CDR2 FQGNSA. Trimming stripped 4 bases from V and 4 bases from J, with 7 bases between. The CDR3 spans 12 residues. In nucleotides, the CDR3 is TGTGCCAGCAGCTCAGGGTTCTATGGCTACACCTTC. Protein: CASSSGFYGYTF.

V and J are TRBV4-2 and TRBJ1-2; a weak D match, TRBD1 (6 bases). The CDR3 loop spans 15 amino acids. The germline CDR1 and CDR2 sequences are LGHNA and YNFKEQ. V was cut by 4 bases and J by 5 bases, with 17 bases left in between. The CDR3 DNA is TGTGCCAGCAGCCGACGGACAGAGCCATTTTATGGCTACACCTTC. This gives the protein CASSRRTEPFYGYTF.

This clone was counted once. V gene TRBV28 combines with J gene TRBJ1-4; D remains ambiguous. Per germline, CDR1 MDHEN and CDR2 SYDVKM. V lost 5 bases and J lost 8, with 15 bases in between. The CDR3 consists of 14 residues. CDR3 loop: CASSPQVTREKLFF. The DNA of the CDR3 is TGTGCCAGCAGTCCTCAGGTGACAAGAGAAAAACTGTTTTTT.